This T cell receptor (beta chain) appears in the sequencing data of a study of human T cells and chemical hapten exposure. Overall study: Among samples, TCR yields varied mainly because of small differences in pooled library volume.

In germline, CDR1 is SNHLY, CDR2 FYNNEI. The CDR3 spans 10 residues. TCRdb reprocessed the RACE reads via MiXCR and lists one record per CDR3 protein. The table shows around 65,000 distinct CDR3 sequences, with about 5.7% occurring only once. This clonotype was seen ten or more times. A junction boundary mismatches the germline segment, possibly from a read error. Time point indicated: healthy volunteer bleed at 6 weeks. Whole blood, unfractionated, served as the material for total RNA extraction. The TCR sequence derives from a female donor in good health. Some clones in this sample may be carry-over from other donors' samples. Material for sequencing was whole blood. The chain links TRBV2 to TRBJ2-7, with D perhaps matching TRBD1 (5 bases). In nucleotides, the CDR3 is TGTGCCGGCAGGGTCTACGAGCAGTACTTC. The encoded protein is CAGRVYEQYF.